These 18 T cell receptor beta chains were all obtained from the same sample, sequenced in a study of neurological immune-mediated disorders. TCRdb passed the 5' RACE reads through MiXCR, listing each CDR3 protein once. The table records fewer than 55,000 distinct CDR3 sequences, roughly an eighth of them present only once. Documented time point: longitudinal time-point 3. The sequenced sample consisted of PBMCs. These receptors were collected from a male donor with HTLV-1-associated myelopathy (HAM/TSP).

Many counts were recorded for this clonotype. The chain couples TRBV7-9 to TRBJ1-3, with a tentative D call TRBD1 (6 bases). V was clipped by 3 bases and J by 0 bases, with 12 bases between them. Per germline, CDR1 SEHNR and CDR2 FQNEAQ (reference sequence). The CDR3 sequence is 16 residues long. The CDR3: CASSFEGHISGNTIYF. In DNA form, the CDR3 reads TGTGCCAGCAGCTTTGAGGGACATATCTCTGGAAACACCATATATTTT.

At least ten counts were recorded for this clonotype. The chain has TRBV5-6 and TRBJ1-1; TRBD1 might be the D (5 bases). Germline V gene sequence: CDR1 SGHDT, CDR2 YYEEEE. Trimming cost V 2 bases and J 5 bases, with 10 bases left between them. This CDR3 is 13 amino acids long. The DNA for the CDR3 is TGTGCCAGCAGCTTCATGCGGGGGACTGAAGCTTTCTTT. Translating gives CASSFMRGTEAFF.

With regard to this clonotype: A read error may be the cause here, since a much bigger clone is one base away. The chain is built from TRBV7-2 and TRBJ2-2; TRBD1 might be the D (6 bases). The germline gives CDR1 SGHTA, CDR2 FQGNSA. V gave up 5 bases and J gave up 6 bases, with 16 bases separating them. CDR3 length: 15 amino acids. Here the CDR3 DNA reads TGTGCCAGCAGCCCGGAACAGGGATGGCCCGGGGAGCTGTTTTTT. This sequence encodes CASSPEQGWPGELFF.

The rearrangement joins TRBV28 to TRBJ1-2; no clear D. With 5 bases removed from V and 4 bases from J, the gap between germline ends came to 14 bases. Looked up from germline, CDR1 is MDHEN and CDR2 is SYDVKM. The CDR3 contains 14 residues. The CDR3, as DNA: TGTGCCAGCAGTCTCATTACGGGTGGCTATGGCTACACCTTC. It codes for CASSLITGGYGYTF.

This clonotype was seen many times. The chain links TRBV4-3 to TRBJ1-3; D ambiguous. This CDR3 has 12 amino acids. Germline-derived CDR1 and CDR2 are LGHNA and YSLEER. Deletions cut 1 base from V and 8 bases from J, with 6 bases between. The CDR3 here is CASSQVPHTIYF. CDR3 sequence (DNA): TGCGCCAGCAGCCAAGTCCCCCACACCATATATTTT.

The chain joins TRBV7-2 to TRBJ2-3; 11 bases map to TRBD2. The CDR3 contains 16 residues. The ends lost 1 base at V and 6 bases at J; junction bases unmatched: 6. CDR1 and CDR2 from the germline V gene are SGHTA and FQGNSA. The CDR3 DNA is TGTGCCAGCAGCTTAGTTAGCGGGGGGGTCGCGGATACGCAGTATTTT. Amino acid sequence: CASSLVSGGVADTQYF.

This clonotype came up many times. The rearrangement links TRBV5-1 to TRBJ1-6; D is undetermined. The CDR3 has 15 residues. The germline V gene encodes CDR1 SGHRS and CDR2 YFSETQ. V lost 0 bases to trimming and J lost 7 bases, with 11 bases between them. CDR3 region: CASSLDGPRNSPLHF. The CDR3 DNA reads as TGCGCCAGCAGCTTGGACGGACCGCGCAATTCACCCCTCCACTTT.

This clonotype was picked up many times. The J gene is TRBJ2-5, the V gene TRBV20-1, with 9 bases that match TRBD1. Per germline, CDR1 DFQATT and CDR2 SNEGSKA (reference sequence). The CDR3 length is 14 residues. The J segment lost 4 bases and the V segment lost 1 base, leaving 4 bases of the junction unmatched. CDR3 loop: CSARATGGRETQYF. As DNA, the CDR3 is TGCAGTGCTAGAGCCACAGGGGGCCGAGAGACCCAGTACTTC.

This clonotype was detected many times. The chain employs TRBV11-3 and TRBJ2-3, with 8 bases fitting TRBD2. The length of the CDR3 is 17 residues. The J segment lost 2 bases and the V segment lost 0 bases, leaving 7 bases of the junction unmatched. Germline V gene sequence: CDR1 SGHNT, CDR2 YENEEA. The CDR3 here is CASSLDLAGGTTDTQYF. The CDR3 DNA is TGTGCCAGCAGCTTAGATCTGGCGGGGGGCACCACAGATACGCAGTATTTT.

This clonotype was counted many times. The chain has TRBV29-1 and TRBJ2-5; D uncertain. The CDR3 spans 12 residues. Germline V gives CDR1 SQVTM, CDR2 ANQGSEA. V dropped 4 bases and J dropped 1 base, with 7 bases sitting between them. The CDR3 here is CSVGRLQETQYF. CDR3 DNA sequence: TGCAGCGTTGGACGCCTCCAAGAGACCCAGTACTTC.

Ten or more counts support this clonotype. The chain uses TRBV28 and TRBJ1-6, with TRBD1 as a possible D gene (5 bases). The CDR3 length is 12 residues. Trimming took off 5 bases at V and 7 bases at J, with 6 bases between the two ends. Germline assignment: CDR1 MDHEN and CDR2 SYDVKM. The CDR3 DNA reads TGTGCCAGCAGTCCAGGGAATTCACCCCTCCACTTT. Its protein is CASSPGNSPLHF. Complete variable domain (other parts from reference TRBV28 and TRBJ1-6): DVKVTQSSRYLVKRTGEKVFLECVQDMDHENMFWYRQDPGLGLRLIYFSYDVKMKEKGDIPEGYSVSREKKERFSLILESASTNQTSMYLCASSPGNSPLHFGNGTRLTVT.

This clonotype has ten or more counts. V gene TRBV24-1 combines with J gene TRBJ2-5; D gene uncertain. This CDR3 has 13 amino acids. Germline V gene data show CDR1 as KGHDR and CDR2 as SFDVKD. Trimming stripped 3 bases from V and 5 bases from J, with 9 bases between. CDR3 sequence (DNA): TGTGCCACCAGTGATCCTCCAAAGGAGACCCAGTACTTC. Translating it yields CATSDPPKETQYF.

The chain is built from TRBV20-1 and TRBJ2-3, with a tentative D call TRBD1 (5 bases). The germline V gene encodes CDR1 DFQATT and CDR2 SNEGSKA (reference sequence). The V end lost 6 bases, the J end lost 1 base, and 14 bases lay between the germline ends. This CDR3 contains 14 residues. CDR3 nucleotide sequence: TGCAGTGCCCCTCTAGGGGCGGGCACAGATACGCAGTATTTT. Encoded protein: CSAPLGAGTDTQYF.

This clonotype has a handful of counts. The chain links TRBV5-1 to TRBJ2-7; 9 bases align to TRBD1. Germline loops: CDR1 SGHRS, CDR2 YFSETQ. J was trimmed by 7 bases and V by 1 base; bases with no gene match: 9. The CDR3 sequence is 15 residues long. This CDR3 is CASSLLGTGLQEQYF. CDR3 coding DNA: TGCGCCAGCAGCTTGTTGGGGACAGGGTTGCAAGAGCAGTACTTC.

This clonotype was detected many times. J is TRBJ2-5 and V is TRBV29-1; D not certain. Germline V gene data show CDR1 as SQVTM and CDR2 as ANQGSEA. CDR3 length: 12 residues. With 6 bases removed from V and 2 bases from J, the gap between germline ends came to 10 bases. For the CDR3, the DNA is TGCAGCGTCCACTGGAAGCAAGAGACCCAGTACTTC. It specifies CSVHWKQETQYF.

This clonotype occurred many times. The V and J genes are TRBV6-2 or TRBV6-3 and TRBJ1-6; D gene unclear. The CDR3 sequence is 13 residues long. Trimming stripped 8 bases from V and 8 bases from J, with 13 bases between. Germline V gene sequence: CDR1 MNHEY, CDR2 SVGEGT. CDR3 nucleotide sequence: TGTGCCAGCTTAGCCTTTCAGGATTCACCCCTCCACTTT. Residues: CASLAFQDSPLHF.

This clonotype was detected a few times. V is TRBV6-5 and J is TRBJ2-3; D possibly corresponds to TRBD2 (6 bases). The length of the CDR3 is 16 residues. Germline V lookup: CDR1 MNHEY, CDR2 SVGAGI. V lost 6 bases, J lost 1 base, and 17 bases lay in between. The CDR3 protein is CASRQELTGGTDTQYF. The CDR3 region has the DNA TGTGCCAGCAGGCAGGAGTTGACGGGGGGCACAGATACGCAGTATTTT.

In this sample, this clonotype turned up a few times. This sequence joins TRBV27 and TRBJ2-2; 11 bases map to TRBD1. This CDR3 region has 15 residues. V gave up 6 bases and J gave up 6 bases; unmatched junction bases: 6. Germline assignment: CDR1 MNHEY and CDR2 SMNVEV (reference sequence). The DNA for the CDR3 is TGTGCCAGCAGGAGGACAGGGGGCGTCGCCGGGGAGCTGTTTTTT. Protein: CASRRTGGVAGELFF.